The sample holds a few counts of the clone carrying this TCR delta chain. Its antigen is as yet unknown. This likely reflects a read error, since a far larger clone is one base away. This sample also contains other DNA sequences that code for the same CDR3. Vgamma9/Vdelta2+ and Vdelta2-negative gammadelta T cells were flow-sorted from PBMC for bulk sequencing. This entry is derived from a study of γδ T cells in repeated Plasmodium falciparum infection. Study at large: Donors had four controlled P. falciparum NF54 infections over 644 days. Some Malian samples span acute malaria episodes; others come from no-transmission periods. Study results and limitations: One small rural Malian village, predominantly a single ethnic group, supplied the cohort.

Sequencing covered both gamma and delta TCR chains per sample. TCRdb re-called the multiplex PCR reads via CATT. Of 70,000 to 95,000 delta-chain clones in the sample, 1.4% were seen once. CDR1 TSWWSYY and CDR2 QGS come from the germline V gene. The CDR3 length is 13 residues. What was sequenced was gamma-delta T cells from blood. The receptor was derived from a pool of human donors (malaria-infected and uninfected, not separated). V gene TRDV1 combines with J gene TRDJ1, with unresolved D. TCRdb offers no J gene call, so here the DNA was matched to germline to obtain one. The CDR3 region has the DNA TGTGCGCTTGTAGGTAGGGCCACCGATAAACTCATCTTT. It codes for CALVGRATDKLIF.